This T cell receptor beta chain was documented in a study of identical twins. CDR1 and CDR2 (germline): MNHNS, SASEGT. This CDR3 spans 14 amino acids. V shed 7 bases and J shed 2 bases, with 14 bases lying between them. TCRdb passed the 5' RACE reads through MiXCR, listing each CDR3 protein once. The sample yields 410,000 or so distinct CDR3 sequences, 15% to 20% seen once. The sequence came from a man aged 50-60 years in good health. The material sequenced was naive T cells sorted from blood. V is TRBV6-1 and J is TRBJ2-5; possible D gene TRBD1, 5 bases. The CDR3 protein is CASTQGFGQETQYF. DNA of the CDR3: TGTGCCAGCACTCAGGGTTTCGGTCAAGAGACCCAGTACTTC.